This record looks at one T cell receptor beta chain sequence and its context. Its target is not known. TCRdb independently ran MiXCR on the RT-PCR reads; one entry per CDR3 protein. In the table there are roughly 460,000 distinct CDR3 sequences, 11% of which are singletons. The data originate from a study of response to subunit inactivated influenza vaccine. Findings and limits, study-wide: The authors proposed limited new T cell recruitment per seasonal influenza vaccination.

CDR1 is MDHEN, CDR2 SYDVKM, per germline. V lost 2 bases to trimming and J lost 6 bases; unmatched junction nucleotides: 8. CDR3 length: 17 amino acids. The chain joins TRBV28 to TRBJ2-1; the match to TRBD2 covers 12 bases. The specimen was PBMCs from blood, collected 45 days after vaccination. This receptor was identified in a man aged 45-60 years who received an inactivated influenza vaccine. In nucleotides, the CDR3 is TGTGCCAGCAGTTTACTAGCGGGGGGGCCTTTTTCCAATGAGCAGTTCTTC. This gives the protein CASSLLAGGPFSNEQFF.